Below, 21 T cell receptor beta chains from the same sample are listed, as sequenced in a study of CD8 T cells in ankylosing spondylitis. TCRdb reprocessed the 5' RACE reads with MiXCR, giving one entry per CDR3 protein. The top ten clones hold 1.4% of a sample with 45,000 or so distinct CDR3 sequences, approximately 11% of them seen once. The sample consisted of blood, either unsorted or a sorted T cell fraction (not recorded which). The receptors here all came from a male donor with ankylosing spondylitis or in good health (not recorded which).

This clonotype showed up many times. V gene TRBV12-3 or TRBV12-4 combines with J gene TRBJ2-2; D ambiguous. CDR3 length: 16 amino acids. The V end lost 3 bases, the J end lost 4 bases, and 15 bases lay between the germline ends. CDR3 amino acids: CASSFSMAASTGELFF. The CDR3 region has the DNA TGTGCCAGCAGTTTTTCTATGGCGGCCTCCACCGGGGAGCTGTTTTTT.

This clonotype has at least ten counts. The CDR3 nucleotides read TGCGCCAGCAGCTTTACCGGGGAAGGCTACACCTTC. Protein product: CASSFTGEGYTF. J is TRBJ1-2 and V is TRBV5-1, with D uncertain. The V end was cut by 2 bases, the J end by 8 bases, with 10 bases between. From germline, CDR1 is SGHRS and CDR2 YFSETQ. The CDR3 covers 12 residues.

This clonotype was recorded many times. At one boundary the junction diverges from the germline segment, which might be a read error. The rearrangement uses TRBV5-1 and TRBJ1-2; D not certain. This CDR3 has 14 amino acids. Germline CDR1 is SGHRS and CDR2 is YFSETQ. The chain's CDR3 is CASSRTELNYVYTF. Written as DNA, the CDR3 is TGCGCCAGCAGCCGAACAGAGCTTAACTATGTCTACACCTTC.

There are many counts of this clonotype. The rearrangement links TRBV9 to TRBJ1-3; D not resolved. CDR1 is SGDLS, CDR2 YYNGEE, per germline. The V end lost 4 bases, the J end lost 3 bases, and 20 bases lay between the germline ends. The CDR3 is made up of 17 amino acids. This CDR3 reads CASSLELQPLYGNTIYF. The CDR3 nucleotides are TGTGCCAGCAGCCTTGAGCTGCAGCCACTTTATGGAAACACCATATATTTT.

This clonotype was recorded many times. V usage is TRBV2 and J usage is TRBJ2-2; a weak D match, TRBD1 (6 bases). V dropped 8 bases and J dropped 0 bases, with 10 bases sitting between them. The CDR3 runs to 14 residues. The germline V gene has CDR1 SNHLY and CDR2 FYNNEI. The CDR3 sequence: CASEAGANTGELFF. For the CDR3, the DNA is TGTGCCAGCGAAGCAGGGGCGAACACCGGGGAGCTGTTTTTT.

Worth noting for this clonotype: The conserved phenylalanine or tryptophan is not found at the CDR3 terminus, so this likely reflects a read error. J is TRBJ1-2 and V is TRBV12-3 or TRBV12-4, with D perhaps matching TRBD1 (5 bases). Trimming cost V 1 base and J 8 bases, with 8 bases left between them. The CDR3 runs 12 residues. CDR3 protein: CASSLDRRGYTS. In DNA, the CDR3 is TGTGCCAGCAGTTTAGACAGGCGCGGCTACACCTCC.

This clonotype was picked up many times. The gene calls are TRBV5-1 and TRBJ2-2; 9 nucleotides align to TRBD1. The length of the CDR3 is 16 residues. CDR1 SGHRS and CDR2 YFSETQ come from the germline V gene. The V and J ends lost 7 bases and 3 bases, in that order; junction bases with no gene match: 10. The CDR3 reads CASGLTGGPDTGELFF. The CDR3 DNA reads as TGCGCCAGCGGGTTAACAGGGGGCCCCGACACCGGGGAGCTGTTTTTT.

In this sample, this clonotype turned up many times. CDR3 amino acids: CSATGQGDNTGELFF. Written as DNA, the CDR3 is TGCAGTGCAACTGGACAGGGCGATAACACCGGGGAGCTGTTTTTT. J is TRBJ2-2 and V is TRBV20-1, with 8 positions matching TRBD1. V lost 6 bases to trimming and J lost 2 bases; unmatched junction nucleotides: 8. This CDR3 has 15 amino acids. The germline gives CDR1 DFQATT, CDR2 SNEGSKA (reference sequence).

This clonotype has at least ten counts. The rearrangement links TRBV5-1 to TRBJ1-2; 7 bases are shared with TRBD1. The CDR3 runs to 14 residues. Losses at the gene ends were 4 bases for V and 4 bases for J; bases not matched to a gene: 7. The V gene's germline CDR1 is SGHRS and CDR2 YFSETQ. Here the CDR3 DNA reads TGCGCCAGCAGCCTAGGACAGGACTTCTATGGCTACACCTTC. Amino acids: CASSLGQDFYGYTF.

A few counts support this clonotype. This sequence joins TRBV9 and TRBJ1-2; 9 positions match TRBD1. V lost 0 bases and J lost 6; bases outside the gene matches: 9. The CDR3 has 16 residues. CDR1 SGDLS and CDR2 YYNGEE come from the germline V gene. CDR3 coding DNA: TGTGCCAGCAGCGTAGGGCTGGGGGGACAGGGCCATGGCTACACCTTC. It encodes CASSVGLGGQGHGYTF.

In its sample, this clonotype was seen many times. DNA of the CDR3: TGTGCCAGCAGTTTTACAGTGAACACTGAAGCTTTCTTT. Protein: CASSFTVNTEAFF. The chain links TRBV27 to TRBJ1-1; D is uncertain. Germline V gene sequence: CDR1 MNHEY, CDR2 SMNVEV (reference sequence). Trimming removed 3 bases at V and 0 bases at J, with 5 bases between. There are 13 residues in the CDR3.

In its sample, this clonotype was seen many times. This sequence joins TRBV15 and TRBJ2-3, with 9 bases aligning to TRBD2. This CDR3 region has 17 residues. The J segment lost 2 bases and the V segment lost 1 base, leaving 7 bases of the junction unmatched. The germline V gene has CDR1 LNHNV and CDR2 YYDKDF (reference sequence). CDR3 amino acids: CATSRVASGEPTDTQYF. CDR3 nucleotide sequence: TGTGCCACCAGCAGAGTAGCTAGCGGGGAACCCACAGATACGCAGTATTTT. The whole variable domain, remainder taken from reference TRBV15 and TRBJ2-3, is DAMVIQNPRYQVTQFGKPVTLSCSQTLNHNVMYWYQQKSSQAPKLLFHYYDKDFNNEADTPDNFQSRRPNTSFCFLDIRSPGLGDTAMYLCATSRVASGEPTDTQYFGPGTRLTVL.

The J gene is TRBJ1-2, the V gene TRBV29-1; TRBD1 matches 7 bases. Germline CDR1 SQVTM, CDR2 ANQGSEA. The CDR3 sequence is 13 residues long. V lost 3 bases and J lost 4; bases outside the gene matches: 5. CDR3 nucleotide sequence: TGCAGCGTTGACGGTAGGGACAGCTATGGCTACACCTTC. It encodes CSVDGRDSYGYTF.

Notes on this clonotype: With a much larger clone just one base away, this may be a read error. The rearrangement joins TRBV12-3 or TRBV12-4 to TRBJ2-7; 7 bases match TRBD1. J lost 0 bases, V lost 6 bases, and 5 bases had no gene match. This CDR3 is 14 amino acids long. In nucleotides, the CDR3 is TGTGCCAGCAGCGGACAGGACCTCTCCTACGAGCAGTACTTC. It encodes CASSGQDLSYEQYF.

Many counts were recorded for this clonotype. The chain uses TRBV5-1 and TRBJ2-1; 10 positions match TRBD1. This CDR3 spans 18 amino acids. The junction had 11 bases not matched to a gene; V was cut back by 4 bases and J by 1 base. Germline V gene sequence: CDR1 SGHRS, CDR2 YFSETQ. The CDR3 region has the DNA TGCGCCAGCAGCCCGGGACAGGGGTTTTTTCTATCCTACAATGAGCAGTTCTTC. Translation gives CASSPGQGFFLSYNEQFF.

The table lists this clonotype with many counts. This sequence joins TRBV20-1 and TRBJ2-7; D is possibly TRBD1 (5 bases). V was pared by 4 bases and J by 3 bases, with 19 bases between. CDR3 length equals 15 residues. Germline CDR1 reads DFQATT; CDR2 reads SNEGSKA (reference sequence). CDR3 DNA: TGCAGTGCTATCCCGGCCTGGGGCCAAATCTACGAGCAGTACTTC. This encodes CSAIPAWGQIYEQYF.

This clonotype showed up many times. The chain is built from TRBV5-5 and TRBJ2-7; weak D call: TRBD1 (7 bases). V was trimmed by 3 bases and J by 0 bases, leaving 10 bases between them. Germline V gene data show CDR1 as SGHKS and CDR2 as YYEKEE (reference sequence). CDR3 size: 14 residues. The CDR3 reads CASSWRDSSYEQYF. Written as DNA, the CDR3 is TGTGCCAGCAGCTGGCGGGACAGCTCCTACGAGCAGTACTTC.

This chain joins TRBV7-2 and TRBJ1-5, with a possible D match to TRBD1 (5 bases). CDR3 length equals 15 residues. Germline V gene sequence: CDR1 SGHTA, CDR2 FQGNSA. V was pared by 5 bases and J by 0 bases, with 11 bases between. The CDR3 reads CASSRGGYSNQPQHF. CDR3 coding DNA: TGTGCCAGCAGCCGGGGGGGGTATAGCAATCAGCCCCAGCATTTT.

This clonotype has only a few counts. V is TRBV5-1 and J is TRBJ2-7, with 8 bases fitting TRBD1. CDR3 length: 15 amino acids. V was pared by 6 bases and J by 6 bases, with 14 bases of the junction left unmatched. CDR1 is SGHRS, CDR2 YFSETQ, per germline. The CDR3 sequence is CASTLRTGYQVEQYF. The CDR3 region has the DNA TGCGCCAGCACCCTACGGACAGGGTATCAGGTCGAGCAGTACTTC.

Many counts were recorded for this clonotype. This chain joins TRBV20-1 and TRBJ1-1; D not certain. Germline V gene data show CDR1 as DFQATT and CDR2 as SNEGSKA (reference sequence). V lost 3 bases to trimming and J lost 4 bases, with 12 bases between them. The CDR3 consists of 13 residues. CDR3 bases: TGCAGTGCTAGGGGTTCGGGAGTCACTGAAGCTTTCTTT. Its translation is CSARGSGVTEAFF.

This clonotype was recorded at least ten times. The chain joins TRBV9 to TRBJ2-3, with 10 bases matching TRBD2. The germline V gene has CDR1 SGDLS and CDR2 YYNGEE. V gave up 7 bases and J gave up 3 bases; unmatched junction bases: 8. The CDR3 extends over 15 amino acids. The CDR3 spells CASGILAGMTDTQYF. The CDR3 DNA is TGTGCCAGCGGCATACTAGCGGGGATGACAGATACGCAGTATTTT.